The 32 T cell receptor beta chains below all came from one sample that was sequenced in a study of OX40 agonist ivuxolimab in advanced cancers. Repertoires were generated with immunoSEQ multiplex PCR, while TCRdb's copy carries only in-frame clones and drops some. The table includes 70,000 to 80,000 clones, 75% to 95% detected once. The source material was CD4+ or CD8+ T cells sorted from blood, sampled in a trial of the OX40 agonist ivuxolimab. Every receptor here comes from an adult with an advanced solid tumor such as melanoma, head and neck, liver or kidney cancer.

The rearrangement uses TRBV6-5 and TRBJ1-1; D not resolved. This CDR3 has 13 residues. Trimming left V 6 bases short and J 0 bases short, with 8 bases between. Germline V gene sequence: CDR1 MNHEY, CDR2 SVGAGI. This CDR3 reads CASSPVLNTEAFF. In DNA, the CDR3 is TGTGCCAGCAGCCCTGTTCTGAACACTGAAGCTTTCTTT.

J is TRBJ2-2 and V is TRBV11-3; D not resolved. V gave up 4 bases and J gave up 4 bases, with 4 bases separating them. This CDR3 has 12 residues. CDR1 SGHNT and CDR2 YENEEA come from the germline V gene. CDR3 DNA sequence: TGTGCCAGCAGCTCTCTCACCGGGGAGCTGTTTTTT. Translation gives CASSSLTGELFF.

CDR3 sequence reads: CASSISPGGLTEQFF. The CDR3 region has the DNA TGTGCCAGTAGTATCTCACCAGGTGGACTTACTGAGCAGTTCTTC. The chain combines TRBV19 with TRBJ2-1; a weak D match, TRBD2 (5 bases). Germline values: CDR1 LNHDA, CDR2 SQIVND (reference sequence). The CDR3 runs to 15 residues. The V gene lost 3 bases and the J gene lost 9 bases, with 18 bases spanning the gap. Complete variable domain (other parts from reference TRBV19 and TRBJ2-1): DGGITQSPKYLFRKEGQNVTLSCEQNLNHDAMYWYRQDPGQGLRLIYYSQIVNDFQKGDIAEGYSVSREKKESFPLTVTSAQKNPTAFYLCASSISPGGLTEQFFGPGTRLTVL.

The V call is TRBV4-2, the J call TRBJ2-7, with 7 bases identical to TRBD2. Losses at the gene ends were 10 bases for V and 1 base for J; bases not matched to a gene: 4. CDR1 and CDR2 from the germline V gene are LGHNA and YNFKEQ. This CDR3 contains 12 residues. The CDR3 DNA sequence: TGTGCCACCTCGGGGGGATCCTACGAGCAGTACTTC. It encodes CATSGGSYEQYF.

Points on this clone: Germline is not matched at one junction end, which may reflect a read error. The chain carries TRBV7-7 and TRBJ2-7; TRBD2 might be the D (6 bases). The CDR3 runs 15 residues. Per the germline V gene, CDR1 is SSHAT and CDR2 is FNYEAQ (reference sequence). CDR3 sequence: CASSVGMGGIYEQYF. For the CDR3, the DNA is TGTGCTAGCAGCGTCGGGATGGGGGGAATCTACGAGCAGTACTTC. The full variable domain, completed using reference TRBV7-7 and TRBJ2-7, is GAGVSQSPRYKVTKRGQDVTLRCDPISSHATLYWYQQALGQGPEFLTYFNYEAQPDKSGLPSDRFSAERPEGSISTLTIQRTEQRDSAMYRCASSVGMGGIYEQYFGPGTRLTVT.

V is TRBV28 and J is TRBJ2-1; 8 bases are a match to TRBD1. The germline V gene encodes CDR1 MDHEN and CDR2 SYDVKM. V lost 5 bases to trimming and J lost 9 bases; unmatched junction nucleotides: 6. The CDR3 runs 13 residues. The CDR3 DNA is TGTGCCAGCAGTAGGACAGGGTTAGGTGAGCAGTTCTTC. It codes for CASSRTGLGEQFF.

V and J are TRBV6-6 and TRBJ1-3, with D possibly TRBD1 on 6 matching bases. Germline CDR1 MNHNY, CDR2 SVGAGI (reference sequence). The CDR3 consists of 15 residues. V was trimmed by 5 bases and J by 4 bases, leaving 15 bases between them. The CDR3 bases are TGTGCCAGCAGTGCACAGGGAGTGGGGGGAAACACCATATATTTT. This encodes CASSAQGVGGNTIYF.

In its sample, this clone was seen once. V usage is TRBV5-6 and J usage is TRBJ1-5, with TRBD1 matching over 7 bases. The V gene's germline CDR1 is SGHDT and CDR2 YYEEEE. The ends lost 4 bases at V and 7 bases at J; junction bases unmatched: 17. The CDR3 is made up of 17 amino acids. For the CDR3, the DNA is TGTGCCAGCAGCCTTTCCCTCGGCAGGGGGGGCGAGCAGCCCCAGCATTTT. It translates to CASSLSLGRGGEQPQHF.

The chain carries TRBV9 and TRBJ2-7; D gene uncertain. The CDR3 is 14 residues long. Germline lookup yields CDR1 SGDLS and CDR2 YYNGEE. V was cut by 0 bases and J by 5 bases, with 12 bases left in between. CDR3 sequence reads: CASSVGSLGDEQYF. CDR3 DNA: TGTGCCAGCAGCGTAGGTTCGTTAGGTGACGAGCAGTACTTC.

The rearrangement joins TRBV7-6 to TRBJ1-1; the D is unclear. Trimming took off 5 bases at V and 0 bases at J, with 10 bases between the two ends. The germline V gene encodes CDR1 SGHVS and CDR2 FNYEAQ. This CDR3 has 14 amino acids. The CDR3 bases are TGTGCCAGCAGCCCCGGGGTGATGAACACTGAAGCTTTCTTT. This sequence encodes CASSPGVMNTEAFF.

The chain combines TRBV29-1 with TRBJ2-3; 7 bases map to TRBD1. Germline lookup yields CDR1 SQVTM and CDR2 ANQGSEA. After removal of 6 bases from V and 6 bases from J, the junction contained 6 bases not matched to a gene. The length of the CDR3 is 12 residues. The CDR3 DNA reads TGCAGCGTAACACAGGGGTCGGATACGCAGTATTTT. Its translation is CSVTQGSDTQYF.

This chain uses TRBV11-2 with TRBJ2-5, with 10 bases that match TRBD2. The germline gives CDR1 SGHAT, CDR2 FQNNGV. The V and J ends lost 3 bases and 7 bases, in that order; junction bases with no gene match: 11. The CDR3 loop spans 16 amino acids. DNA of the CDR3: TGTGCCAGCAGCTTCTCTAGCGGGAGTGGAAGGGGGACCCAGTACTTC. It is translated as CASSFSSGSGRGTQYF. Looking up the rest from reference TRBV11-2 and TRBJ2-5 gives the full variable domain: EAGVAQSPRYKIIEKRQSVAFWCNPISGHATLYWYQQILGQGPKLLIQFQNNGVVDDSQLPKDRFSAERLKGVDSTLKIQPAKLEDSAVYLCASSFSSGSGRGTQYFGPGTRLLVL.

CDR3 sequence (DNA): TGTGCCAGTAAGTGGCCAGGGGTCACTGAAGCTTTCTTT. Protein sequence: CASKWPGVTEAFF. The gene calls are TRBV19 and TRBJ1-1; a weak D match, TRBD1 (6 bases). Per the germline V gene, CDR1 is LNHDA and CDR2 is SQIVND (reference sequence). Deletions cut 7 bases from V and 4 bases from J, with 13 bases between. The CDR3 covers 13 residues. Together with reference TRBV19 and TRBJ1-1, the CDR3 gives the full variable domain: DGGITQSPKYLFRKEGQNVTLSCEQNLNHDAMYWYRQDPGQGLRLIYYSQIVNDFQKGDIAEGYSVSREKKESFPLTVTSAQKNPTAFYLCASKWPGVTEAFFGQGTRLTVV.

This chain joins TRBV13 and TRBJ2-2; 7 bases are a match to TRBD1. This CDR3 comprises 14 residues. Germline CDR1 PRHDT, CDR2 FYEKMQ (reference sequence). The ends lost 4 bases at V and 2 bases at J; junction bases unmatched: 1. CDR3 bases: TGTGCCAGCAGCTGGGACAGAAACACCGGGGAGCTGTTTTTT. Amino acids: CASSWDRNTGELFF.

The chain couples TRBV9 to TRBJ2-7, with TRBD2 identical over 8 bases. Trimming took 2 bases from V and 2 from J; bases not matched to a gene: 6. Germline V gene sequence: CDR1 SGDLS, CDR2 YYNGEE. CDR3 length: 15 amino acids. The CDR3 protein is CASSVREGSTYEQYF. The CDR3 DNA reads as TGTGCCAGCAGCGTTCGGGAGGGGTCGACCTACGAGCAGTACTTC.

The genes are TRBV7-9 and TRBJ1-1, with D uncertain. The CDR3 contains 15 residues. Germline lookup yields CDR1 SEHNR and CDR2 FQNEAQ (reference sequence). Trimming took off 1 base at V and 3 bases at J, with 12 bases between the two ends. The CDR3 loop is CASSLGVREDTEAFF. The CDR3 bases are TGTGCCAGCAGCTTAGGAGTGAGGGAGGACACTGAAGCTTTCTTT.

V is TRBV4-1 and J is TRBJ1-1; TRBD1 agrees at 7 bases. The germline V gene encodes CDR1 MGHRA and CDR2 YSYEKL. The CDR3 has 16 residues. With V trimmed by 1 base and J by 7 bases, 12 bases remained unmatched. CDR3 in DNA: TGCGCCAGCAGCCAAGTTTATTCCCAGGGGGTTATTGAAGCTTTCTTT. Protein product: CASSQVYSQGVIEAFF.

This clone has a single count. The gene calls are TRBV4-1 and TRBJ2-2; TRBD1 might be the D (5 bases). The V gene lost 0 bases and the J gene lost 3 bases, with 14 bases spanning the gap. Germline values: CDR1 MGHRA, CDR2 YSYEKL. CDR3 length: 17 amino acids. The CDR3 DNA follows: TGCGCCAGCAGCCAAGATCTACGGCAGGGTGACACCGGGGAGCTGTTTTTT. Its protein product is CASSQDLRQGDTGELFF.

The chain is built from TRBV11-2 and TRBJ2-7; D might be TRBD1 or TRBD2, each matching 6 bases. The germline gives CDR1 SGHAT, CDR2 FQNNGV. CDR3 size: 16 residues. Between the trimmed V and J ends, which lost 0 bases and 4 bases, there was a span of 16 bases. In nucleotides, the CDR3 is TGTGCCAGCAGCTTAGATCTATCGGAGGGGGGATACGAGCAGTACTTC. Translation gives CASSLDLSEGGYEQYF.

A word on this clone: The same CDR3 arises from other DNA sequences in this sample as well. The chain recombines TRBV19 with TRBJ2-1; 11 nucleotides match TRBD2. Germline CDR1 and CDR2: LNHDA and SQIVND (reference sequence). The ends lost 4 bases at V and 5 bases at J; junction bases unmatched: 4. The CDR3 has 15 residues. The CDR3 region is CASSSGTSGNNEQFF. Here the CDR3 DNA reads TGTGCCAGTAGTAGCGGGACTAGCGGAAACAATGAGCAGTTCTTC.

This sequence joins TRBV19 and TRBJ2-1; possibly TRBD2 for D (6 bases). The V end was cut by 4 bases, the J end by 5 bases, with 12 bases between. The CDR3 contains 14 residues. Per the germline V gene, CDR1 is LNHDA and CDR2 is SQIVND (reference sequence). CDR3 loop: CASSNRGLDNEQFF. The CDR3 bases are TGTGCCAGTAGTAATCGGGGGTTAGACAATGAGCAGTTCTTC.

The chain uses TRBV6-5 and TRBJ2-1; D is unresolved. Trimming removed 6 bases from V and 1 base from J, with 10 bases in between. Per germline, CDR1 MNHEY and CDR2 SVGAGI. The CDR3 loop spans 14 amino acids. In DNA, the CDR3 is TGTGCCAGCAGCCACATTAGGTCCTACAATGAGCAGTTCTTC. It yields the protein CASSHIRSYNEQFF.

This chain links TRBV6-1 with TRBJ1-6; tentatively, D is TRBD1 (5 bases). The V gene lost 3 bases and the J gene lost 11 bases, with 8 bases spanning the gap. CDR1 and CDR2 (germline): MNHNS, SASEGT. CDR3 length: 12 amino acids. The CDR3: CASSELGAPLHF. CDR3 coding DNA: TGTGCCAGCAGTGAGTTGGGGGCACCCCTCCACTTT.

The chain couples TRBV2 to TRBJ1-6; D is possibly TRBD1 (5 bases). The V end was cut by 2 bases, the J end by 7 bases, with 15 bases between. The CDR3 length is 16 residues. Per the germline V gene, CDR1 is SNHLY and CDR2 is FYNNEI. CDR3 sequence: CASSERDQGSNSPLHF. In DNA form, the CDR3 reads TGTGCCAGCAGTGAAAGGGATCAGGGAAGCAATTCACCCCTCCACTTT.

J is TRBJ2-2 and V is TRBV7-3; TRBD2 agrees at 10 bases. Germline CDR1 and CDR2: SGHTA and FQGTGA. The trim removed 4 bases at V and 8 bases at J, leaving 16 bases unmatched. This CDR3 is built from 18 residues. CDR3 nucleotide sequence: TGTGCCAGCAGCTCTAATCCCCCAGCGGGAGGGCCAGCTGGGGAGCTGTTTTTT. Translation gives CASSSNPPAGGPAGELFF.

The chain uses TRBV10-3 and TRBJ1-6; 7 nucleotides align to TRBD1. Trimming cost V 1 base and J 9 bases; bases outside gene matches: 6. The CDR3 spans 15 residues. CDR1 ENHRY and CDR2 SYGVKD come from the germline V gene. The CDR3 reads CAISEWGQSGSPLHF. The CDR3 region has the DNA TGTGCCATCAGTGAGTGGGGACAGAGTGGTTCACCCCTCCACTTT.

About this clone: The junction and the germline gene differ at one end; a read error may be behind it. CDR3 sequence (DNA): TGTGCCAGCAGCCGGATAGGCACGTTGAACTTC. This translates into CASSRIGTLNF. The J gene is TRBJ2-7, the V gene TRBV11-2; D is unresolved. The CDR3 length is 11 residues. Germline assignment: CDR1 SGHAT and CDR2 FQNNGV.

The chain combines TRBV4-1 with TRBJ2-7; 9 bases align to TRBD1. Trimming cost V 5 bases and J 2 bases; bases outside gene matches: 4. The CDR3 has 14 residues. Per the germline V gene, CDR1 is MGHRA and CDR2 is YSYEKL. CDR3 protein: CASSTWTGAYEQYF. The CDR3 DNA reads TGCGCCAGCAGCACCTGGACAGGGGCCTACGAGCAGTACTTC.

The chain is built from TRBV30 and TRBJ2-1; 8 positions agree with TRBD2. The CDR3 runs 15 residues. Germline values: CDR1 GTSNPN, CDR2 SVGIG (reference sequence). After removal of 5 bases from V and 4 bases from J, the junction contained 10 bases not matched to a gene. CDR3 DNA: TGTGCCTGGGTGCCCCACGCGGGGGGATACAATGAGCAGTTCTTC. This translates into CAWVPHAGGYNEQFF.

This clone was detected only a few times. CDR3 loop: CASSSTLGQGGYTF. The CDR3 nucleotides read TGTGCCAGCAGTTCCACACTGGGACAGGGTGGCTACACCTTC. The V gene is TRBV7-2, the J gene TRBJ1-2, with 9 bases aligning to TRBD1. The CDR3 spans 14 residues. The germline V gene has CDR1 SGHTA and CDR2 FQGNSA. J gave up 7 bases and V 6 bases, and 9 bases lay outside the gene matches.

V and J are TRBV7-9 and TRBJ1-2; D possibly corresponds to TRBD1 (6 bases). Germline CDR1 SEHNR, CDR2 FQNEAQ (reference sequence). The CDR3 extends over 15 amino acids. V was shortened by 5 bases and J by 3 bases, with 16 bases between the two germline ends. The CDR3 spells CASSPGQPGDYGYTF. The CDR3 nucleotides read TGTGCCAGCAGCCCAGGACAGCCTGGCGACTATGGCTACACCTTC.

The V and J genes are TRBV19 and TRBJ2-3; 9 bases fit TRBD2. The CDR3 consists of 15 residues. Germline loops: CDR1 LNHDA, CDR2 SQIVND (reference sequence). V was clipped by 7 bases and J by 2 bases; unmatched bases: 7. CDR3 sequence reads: CASKPLAGPTDTQYF. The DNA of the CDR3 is TGTGCCAGTAAACCTCTAGCGGGGCCCACAGATACGCAGTATTTT. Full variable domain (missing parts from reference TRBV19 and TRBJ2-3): DGGITQSPKYLFRKEGQNVTLSCEQNLNHDAMYWYRQDPGQGLRLIYYSQIVNDFQKGDIAEGYSVSREKKESFPLTVTSAQKNPTAFYLCASKPLAGPTDTQYFGPGTRLTVL.